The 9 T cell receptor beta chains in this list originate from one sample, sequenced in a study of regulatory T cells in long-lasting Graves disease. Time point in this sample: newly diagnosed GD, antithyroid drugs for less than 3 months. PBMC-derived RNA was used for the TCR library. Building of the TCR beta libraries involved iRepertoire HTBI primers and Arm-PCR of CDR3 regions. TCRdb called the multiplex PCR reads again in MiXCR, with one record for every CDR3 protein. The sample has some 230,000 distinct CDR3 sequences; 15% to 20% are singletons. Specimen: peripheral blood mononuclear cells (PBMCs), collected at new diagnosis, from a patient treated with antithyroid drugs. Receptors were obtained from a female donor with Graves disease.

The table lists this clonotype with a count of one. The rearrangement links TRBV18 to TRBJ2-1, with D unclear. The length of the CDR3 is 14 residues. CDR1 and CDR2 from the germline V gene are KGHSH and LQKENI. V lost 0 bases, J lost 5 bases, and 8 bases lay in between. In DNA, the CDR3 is TGTGCCAGCTCACCACCTCTGCGGAACAATGAGCAGTTCTTC. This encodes CASSPPLRNNEQFF.

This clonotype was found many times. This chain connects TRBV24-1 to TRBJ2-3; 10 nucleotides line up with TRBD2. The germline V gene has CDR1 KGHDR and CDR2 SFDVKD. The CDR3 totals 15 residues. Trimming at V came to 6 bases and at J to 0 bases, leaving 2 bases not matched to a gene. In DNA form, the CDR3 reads TGTGCCACCAGTCTAGCGGGAGACAGCACAGATACGCAGTATTTT. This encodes CATSLAGDSTDTQYF.

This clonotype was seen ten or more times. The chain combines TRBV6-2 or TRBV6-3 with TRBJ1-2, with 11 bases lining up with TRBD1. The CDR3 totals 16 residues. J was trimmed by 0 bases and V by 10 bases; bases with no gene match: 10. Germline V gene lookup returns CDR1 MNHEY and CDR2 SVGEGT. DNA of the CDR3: TGTGCCACCAAGACTCGGACAGGGGGCTCTAACTATGGCTACACCTTC. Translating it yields CATKTRTGGSNYGYTF.

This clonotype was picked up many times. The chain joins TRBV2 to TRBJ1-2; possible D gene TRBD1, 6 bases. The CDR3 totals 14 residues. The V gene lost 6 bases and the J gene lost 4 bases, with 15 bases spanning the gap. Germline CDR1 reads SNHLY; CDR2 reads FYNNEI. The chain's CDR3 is CASSRSGESYGYTF. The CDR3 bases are TGTGCCAGCAGCCGCTCAGGGGAGAGCTATGGCTACACCTTC.

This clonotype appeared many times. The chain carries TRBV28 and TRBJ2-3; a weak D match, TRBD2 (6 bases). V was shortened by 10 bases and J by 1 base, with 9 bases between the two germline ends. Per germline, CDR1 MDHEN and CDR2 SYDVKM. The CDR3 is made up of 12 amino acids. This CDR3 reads CATTGGTDTQYF. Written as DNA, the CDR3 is TGTGCCACGACGGGAGGCACAGATACGCAGTATTTT.

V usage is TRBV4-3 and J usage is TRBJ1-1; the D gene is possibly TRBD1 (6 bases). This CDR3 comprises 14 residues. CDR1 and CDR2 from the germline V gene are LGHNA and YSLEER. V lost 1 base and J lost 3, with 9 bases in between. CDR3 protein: CASSQGEGDTEAFF. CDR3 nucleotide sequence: TGCGCCAGCAGCCAAGGGGAGGGGGACACTGAAGCTTTCTTT.

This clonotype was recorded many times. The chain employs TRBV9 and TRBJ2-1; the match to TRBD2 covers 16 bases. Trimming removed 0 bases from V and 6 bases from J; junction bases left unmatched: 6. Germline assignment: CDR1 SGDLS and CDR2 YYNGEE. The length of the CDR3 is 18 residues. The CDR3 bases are TGTGCCAGCAGCGTAGAGGGACTAGCGGGAGGGCCGGTCAATGAGCAGTTCTTC. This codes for CASSVEGLAGGPVNEQFF.

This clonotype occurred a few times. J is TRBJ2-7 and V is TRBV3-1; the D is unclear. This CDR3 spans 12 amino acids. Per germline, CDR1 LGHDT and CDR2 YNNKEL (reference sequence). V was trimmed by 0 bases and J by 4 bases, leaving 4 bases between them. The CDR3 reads CASSQDGYEQYF. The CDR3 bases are TGTGCCAGCAGCCAAGACGGTTACGAGCAGTACTTC.

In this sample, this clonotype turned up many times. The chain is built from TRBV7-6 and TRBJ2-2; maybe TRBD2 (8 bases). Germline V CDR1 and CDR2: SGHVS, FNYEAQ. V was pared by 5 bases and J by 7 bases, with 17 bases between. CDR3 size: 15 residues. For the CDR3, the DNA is TGTGCCAGCAGCCCAGGGGGGACTAGAATCGGGGAGCTGTTTTTT. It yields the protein CASSPGGTRIGELFF.